What follows are 6 T cell receptor beta chains derived from one specimen sequenced in a study of post-analysis software for immune sequencing data. The study, taken as a whole, reports: Higher frequency in patients than in controls was seen for about five TRBV segments, with TRBV5-6, TRBV5-1 and TRBV20-1 among them.

Antigens for these TCRs are unknown. Unique molecular identifiers tagged the TCR beta cDNA libraries. TCRdb passed the PCR reads through MiXCR, listing each CDR3 protein once. The data contain 700,000 to 900,000 distinct CDR3 sequences, 46% of them singletons. The sample comprised blood. These receptors came from a girl aged 5 to 17 with multiple sclerosis.

The chain joins TRBV5-1 to TRBJ2-5; 13 bases map to TRBD2. The better agreement between TRBJ2-7 and the DNA end casts doubt on the J call. The V gene's germline CDR1 is SGHRS and CDR2 YFSETQ. CDR3 size: 15 residues. CDR3 amino acids: CASSWGTSGIHEQYF. Written as DNA, the CDR3 is TGCGCCAGCAGCTGGGGGACTAGCGGGATACACGAGCAGTACTTC.

The CDR3 region is CATSPSGTGHIQYF. CDR3 bases: TGTGCCACCAGCCCCTCCGGGACAGGCCACATTCAGTACTTC. This rearrangement joins TRBV15 to TRBJ2-7, with TRBD1 matching 8 bases. The J call may be mistaken, given a closer DNA end match to TRBJ2-4. This CDR3 is 14 amino acids long. The germline V gene encodes CDR1 LNHNV and CDR2 YYDKDF (reference sequence).

In this sample, this clonotype turned up a few times. The DNA of the CDR3 is TGCAGTGCTAAGGGGGCAGGTGGCTACACCTTC. This sequence encodes CSAKGAGGYTF. The chain employs TRBV20-1 and TRBJ1-2, with 7 bases that match TRBD1. The CDR3 is 11 residues long. The J segment lost 7 bases and the V segment lost 4 bases, leaving 3 bases of the junction unmatched. Looked up from germline, CDR1 is DFQATT and CDR2 is SNEGSKA (reference sequence).

A few counts support this clonotype. The chain joins TRBV4-1 to TRBJ2-3; perhaps TRBD1 as D (6 bases). The CDR3 extends over 13 amino acids. Per germline, CDR1 MGHRA and CDR2 YSYEKL. Trimming shortened V by 0 bases and J by 6 bases, and 7 bases separated the two germline ends. The DNA of the CDR3 is TGCGCCAGCAGCCAAGATGGACAGGATACGCAGTATTTT. Its protein is CASSQDGQDTQYF.

This chain joins TRBV20-1 and TRBJ2-1; D unclear. V lost 6 bases and J 0 bases, leaving 12 bases between the germline ends. Germline CDR1 DFQATT, CDR2 SNEGSKA (reference sequence). This CDR3 is built from 14 residues. In DNA, the CDR3 is TGCAGTGCCTTTGGTCAGAGCTCCTACAATGAGCAGTTCTTC. This gives the protein CSAFGQSSYNEQFF.

CDR3 residues: CSATKTSGNTDTQYF. DNA of the CDR3: TGCAGTGCTACGAAGACTAGCGGGAACACAGATACGCAGTATTTT. J is TRBJ2-3 and V is TRBV20-1; TRBD2 matches at 11 bases. The CDR3 contains 15 residues. The germline CDR1 and CDR2 sequences are DFQATT and SNEGSKA (reference sequence). J was trimmed by 2 bases and V by 4 bases; bases with no gene match: 5.